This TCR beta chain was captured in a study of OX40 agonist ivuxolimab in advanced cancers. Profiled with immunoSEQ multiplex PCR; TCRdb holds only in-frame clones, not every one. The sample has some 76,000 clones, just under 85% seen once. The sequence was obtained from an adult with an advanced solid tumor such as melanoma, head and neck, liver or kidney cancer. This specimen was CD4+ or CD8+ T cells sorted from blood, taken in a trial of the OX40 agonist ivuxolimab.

CDR3: CASSFSPVRGATGYTF. DNA for the CDR3: TGTGCCAGCAGCTTTAGTCCCGTCCGGGGGGCGACGGGCTACACCTTC. The chain is built from TRBV7-2 and TRBJ1-2, with D tentatively TRBD1 (6 bases). Germline values: CDR1 SGHTA, CDR2 FQGNSA. The CDR3 covers 16 residues. Trimming took 3 bases from V and 8 from J, leaving 22 bases between them.